These 26 T cell receptor beta chains were sequenced from one sample in a study of Graves' ophthalmopathy and Graves' hyperthyroidism. Amplified material comprised TCR beta CDR3 regions derived from RNA transcripts. Second-round multiplex PCR came after a first-round RT-PCR that employed HTBI primers. A single record per CDR3 protein comes from TCRdb applying MiXCR to the multiplex PCR reads. The table lists about 1.2 million distinct CDR3 sequences, about two fifths of them singletons. The sequencing input was peripheral blood or thyroid tissue (not recorded which). The source is an adult man with Graves' hyperthyroidism.

J is TRBJ1-6 and V is TRBV4-3, with 8 bases lining up with TRBD1. The CDR3 totals 16 residues. V was clipped by 4 bases and J by 7 bases; unmatched bases: 9. Germline V gives CDR1 LGHNA, CDR2 YSLEER. CDR3 protein: CASSLHRDRMNSPLHF. CDR3 in DNA: TGCGCCAGCAGCCTCCACCGGGACAGGATGAATTCACCCCTCCACTTT.

About this clonotype: This CDR3 fails to terminate in the conserved phenylalanine or tryptophan, so it likely reflects a read error. The chain has TRBV10-3 and TRBJ2-7; D is perhaps TRBD1 or TRBD2 (5 bases each). The germline V gene encodes CDR1 ENHRY and CDR2 SYGVKD. Trimming left V 8 bases short and J 7 bases short, with 18 bases between. CDR3 length: 13 amino acids. Here the CDR3 DNA reads TGTGCCATCGGGACGACAGCGGCTGGGGAGCAGTACCTC. This encodes CAIGTTAAGEQYL.

The gene calls are TRBV5-6 and TRBJ1-1, with a possible D match to TRBD1 (6 bases). Per the germline V gene, CDR1 is SGHDT and CDR2 is YYEEEE. The CDR3 runs 14 residues. The germline V and J ends were trimmed by 4 bases and 7 bases, with 17 bases remaining between them. The CDR3 region is CASSLSFGQLEAFF. Written as DNA, the CDR3 is TGTGCCAGCAGCCTGAGCTTCGGACAGCTTGAAGCTTTCTTT.

There are many counts of this clonotype. The V gene is TRBV7-8, the J gene TRBJ2-7; possibly TRBD2 for D (5 bases). The V end lost 4 bases, the J end lost 1 base, and 14 bases lay between the germline ends. Germline CDR1 is SGHVS and CDR2 is FQNEAQ. CDR3 length: 15 residues. The CDR3 DNA reads as TGTGCCAGCAGCTCAACCGGGATTGGGTCCTACGAGCAGTACTTC. Its protein is CASSSTGIGSYEQYF.

Comments on this clonotype: The DNA is left out, because the CDR3 cannot be placed on it with certainty; the CDR3 is given as TCRdb lists it. This chain uses TRBV30 with TRBJ1-4. Germline CDR1 is GTSNPN and CDR2 is SVGIG (reference sequence). The CDR3 extends over 13 residues, inclusive of both ends. CDR3 residues: CAWSPLWDSKLFF.

This clonotype was found many times. The chain joins TRBV20-1 to TRBJ2-7, with TRBD2 identical over 7 bases. Germline trimming cut 6 bases from V and 0 bases from J; bases unmatched to any gene: 8. The CDR3 is made up of 14 amino acids. Per the germline V gene, CDR1 is DFQATT and CDR2 is SNEGSKA (reference sequence). As DNA, the CDR3 is TGCAGTGCAAAGAGCGGGATGAGCTCCTACGAGCAGTACTTC. This translates into CSAKSGMSSYEQYF.

This clonotype was recorded only once. This sequence joins TRBV2 and TRBJ2-2; D may be TRBD1 (5 bases). CDR1 is SNHLY and CDR2 is FYNNEI in the germline V gene. V was cut by 7 bases and J by 1 base, with 10 bases left in between. This CDR3 contains 14 residues. The CDR3 is CASMRQRNTGELFF. CDR3 nucleotides: TGTGCCAGCATGAGACAGAGGAACACCGGGGAGCTGTTTTTT.

This clonotype was seen ten or more times. The chain couples TRBV5-4 to TRBJ1-4; D is possibly TRBD1 (5 bases). Trimming left V 2 bases short and J 8 bases short, with 16 bases between. This CDR3 region has 15 residues. Germline V lookup: CDR1 SGHNT, CDR2 YYREEE (reference sequence). CDR3 protein: CASSLSRARGEKLFF. The CDR3 DNA reads as TGTGCCAGCAGCTTATCCCGGGCCCGGGGCGAAAAACTGTTTTTT.

There are a few counts of this clonotype. This chain uses TRBV5-6 with TRBJ1-2; D call uncertain. CDR1 is SGHDT and CDR2 is YYEEEE in the germline V gene. Trimming took off 3 bases at V and 4 bases at J, with 22 bases between the two ends. The CDR3 loop spans 17 amino acids. The CDR3 DNA follows: TGTGCCAGCAGCTCTGCTGCGGACTCCTTCTTACTCTATGGCTACACCTTC. Encoded protein: CASSSAADSFLLYGYTF. The entire variable domain, with the rest obtained from reference TRBV5-6 and TRBJ1-2, is as follows: DAGVTQSPTHLIKTRGQQVTLRCSPKSGHDTVSWYQQALGQGPQFIFQYYEEEERQRGNFPDRFSGHQFPNYSSELNVNALLLGDSALYLCASSSAADSFLLYGYTFGSGTRLTVV.

J is TRBJ1-2 and V is TRBV10-2; D unclear. Germline-derived CDR1 and CDR2 are WSHSY and SAAADI. Trimming took 2 bases from V and 5 from J, leaving 15 bases between them. This CDR3 contains 15 residues. CDR3 amino acids: CASSEGGKELYGYTF. The CDR3 DNA sequence: TGCGCCAGCAGTGAGGGCGGCAAAGAGTTGTATGGCTACACCTTC.

CDR3 residues: CASSPGQGKTEAFF. CDR3 sequence (DNA): TGTGCCAGCTCCCCGGGACAGGGGAAGACTGAAGCTTTCTTT. The chain links TRBV11-2 to TRBJ1-1, with TRBD1 matching over 10 bases. V shed 8 bases, J shed 5 bases, and the junction held 8 bases outside the gene matches. This CDR3 has 14 amino acids. In germline, CDR1 is SGHAT, CDR2 FQNNGV.

This clonotype was counted only a few times. The V and J genes are TRBV6-1 and TRBJ1-3; D is unclear. The CDR3 has 12 residues. Per the germline V gene, CDR1 is MNHNS and CDR2 is SASEGT. Between the trimmed V and J ends, which lost 4 bases and 5 bases, there was a span of 6 bases. The CDR3 region is CASSAGRNTIYF. The CDR3 bases are TGTGCCAGCAGTGCCGGGAGAAACACCATATATTTT.

The chain links TRBV6-6 to TRBJ2-7, with 10 bases fitting TRBD1. V gave up 0 bases and J gave up 11 bases; unmatched junction bases: 4. The CDR3 consists of 13 residues. CDR1 is MNHNY, CDR2 SVGAGI, per germline (reference sequence). The CDR3 loop is CASSYSTGGGEYF. The CDR3 DNA is TGTGCCAGCAGTTACTCGACAGGGGGCGGGGAGTACTTC.

The chain links TRBV28 to TRBJ1-1; TRBD1 matches at 8 bases. The CDR3 runs 13 residues. V gave up 8 bases and J gave up 11 bases; unmatched junction bases: 13. CDR1 MDHEN and CDR2 SYDVKM come from the germline V gene. The CDR3 loop is CASLGRGHEVAFF. The CDR3 DNA follows: TGTGCCAGCCTGGGCAGGGGGCATGAAGTGGCTTTCTTT.

This sequence joins TRBV6-2 or TRBV6-3 and TRBJ2-7; D is possibly TRBD2 (5 bases). The CDR3 contains 14 residues. V lost 0 bases to trimming and J lost 5 bases, with 11 bases between them. Germline lookup yields CDR1 MNHEY and CDR2 SVGEGT. For the CDR3, the DNA is TGTGCCAGCAGTTACTCCGACGCCGGGAACGAGCAGTACTTC. This encodes CASSYSDAGNEQYF.

V usage is TRBV2 and J usage is TRBJ1-1; D unclear. V lost 8 bases, J lost 5 bases, and 12 bases lay in between. CDR1 SNHLY and CDR2 FYNNEI come from the germline V gene. The CDR3 is 12 amino acids. The CDR3 DNA reads as TGTGCCAGCCTTACCCCGGGTACTGAAGCTTTCTTT. Its translation is CASLTPGTEAFF.

This clonotype was seen only a few times. V is TRBV28 and J is TRBJ2-7; unclear D gene. V dropped 2 bases and J dropped 2 bases, with 10 bases sitting between them. There are 14 residues in the CDR3. Germline V gene lookup returns CDR1 MDHEN and CDR2 SYDVKM. The CDR3 DNA is TGTGCCAGCAGTTTAGCTAGTTCACCCTACGAGCAGTACTTC. It is translated as CASSLASSPYEQYF.

V is TRBV28 and J is TRBJ2-5; 8 bases are shared with TRBD1. The ends lost 6 bases at V and 5 bases at J; junction bases unmatched: 14. CDR3 length: 16 residues. Germline CDR1 is MDHEN and CDR2 is SYDVKM. The CDR3 bases are TGTGCCAGCAGCTCGGAGACAGGGGAGTCCTTGGAGACCCAGTACTTC. Amino acids: CASSSETGESLETQYF.

The chain is built from TRBV28 and TRBJ1-6; TRBD1 matches 9 bases. The germline CDR1 and CDR2 sequences are MDHEN and SYDVKM. The CDR3 consists of 15 residues. Trimming removed 5 bases from V and 9 bases from J; junction bases left unmatched: 8. CDR3 amino acids: CASSGAQGAGSPLHF. The CDR3 DNA reads TGTGCCAGCAGTGGAGCACAGGGGGCTGGTTCACCCCTCCACTTT. The complete variable domain, with remaining parts taken from reference TRBV28 and TRBJ1-6, reads DVKVTQSSRYLVKRTGEKVFLECVQDMDHENMFWYRQDPGLGLRLIYFSYDVKMKEKGDIPEGYSVSREKKERFSLILESASTNQTSMYLCASSGAQGAGSPLHFGNGTRLTVT.

This clonotype was seen ten or more times. The V gene is TRBV20-1, the J gene TRBJ1-1; D is unclear. The V and J ends lost 6 bases and 12 bases respectively, with 8 bases between them. The CDR3 covers 8 residues. Germline assignment: CDR1 DFQATT and CDR2 SNEGSKA (reference sequence). The DNA of the CDR3 is TGCAGTGCGAGGCCTACTTTCTTT. It codes for CSARPTFF.

The CDR3 region is CASTSTGGPQETQYF. The CDR3 DNA sequence: TGTGCCAGCACCTCGACAGGGGGTCCCCAAGAGACCCAGTACTTC. The chain joins TRBV12-3 or TRBV12-4 to TRBJ2-5, with 9 bases that match TRBD1. The junction had 7 bases not matched to a gene; V was cut back by 7 bases and J by 1 base. This CDR3 comprises 15 residues.

In nucleotides, the CDR3 is TGTGCCATCGGGGACCGATCGAACACCGGGGAGCTGTTTTTT. Translation gives CAIGDRSNTGELFF. The J gene is TRBJ2-2, the V gene TRBV10-3; D assignment may be TRBD1 or TRBD2 (5 bases each). CDR1 is ENHRY, CDR2 SYGVKD, per germline. This CDR3 has 14 amino acids. The V and J ends lost 8 bases and 0 bases respectively, with 10 bases between them.

The genes are TRBV12-3 or TRBV12-4 and TRBJ2-5, with 10 bases fitting TRBD2. CDR3 length: 18 residues. Losses at the gene ends were 4 bases for V and 0 bases for J; bases not matched to a gene: 11. Here the CDR3 DNA reads TGTGCCAGCAGTTACTTGCCTAGCGGGGGATTGTACCAAGAGACCCAGTACTTC. This codes for CASSYLPSGGLYQETQYF.

This clonotype was counted only a few times. The chain recombines TRBV5-5 with TRBJ2-6; D may match TRBD1 or TRBD2 (6 bases each). The germline V gene encodes CDR1 SGHKS and CDR2 YYEKEE (reference sequence). This CDR3 has 18 amino acids. The V end was cut by 0 bases, the J end by 0 bases, with 13 bases between. The CDR3 loop is CASSLVGGLPSGANVLTF. The CDR3 coding sequence is TGTGCCAGCAGCTTGGTTGGGGGGCTTCCCTCTGGGGCCAACGTCCTGACTTTC.

V and J are TRBV6-1 and TRBJ1-2, with 7 bases that match TRBD1. V was clipped by 8 bases and J by 4 bases; unmatched bases: 10. The CDR3 length is 14 residues. CDR1 and CDR2 (germline): MNHNS, SASEGT. In DNA, the CDR3 is TGTGCCAGCTGTACTAGCGGGACAGCCTATGGCTACACCTTC. As protein: CASCTSGTAYGYTF.

The chain links TRBV12-3 or TRBV12-4 to TRBJ1-5; 7 positions agree with TRBD1. The V and J ends lost 5 bases and 12 bases, in that order; junction bases with no gene match: 16. The CDR3 contains 15 residues. The CDR3 sequence is CASSLTGRSPRLQHF. CDR3 bases: TGTGCCAGCAGTCTGACAGGGAGATCGCCACGGCTCCAGCATTTT.